The clone carrying this TCR beta chain has more than one count but fewer than ten. With V trimmed by 6 bases and J by 5 bases, 10 bases remained unmatched. The germline V gene encodes CDR1 SNHLY and CDR2 FYNNEI. The CDR3 length is 15 residues. These data come from a study of spatial heterogeneity in lung cancer. Regarding time point: blood at routine non-recurrence follow-up after resection. Sequencing was performed on whole RNA extracted from tumor and nontumor lung tissue, or from frozen PBMC, and the material was left unsorted. Each TCR cDNA molecule bore a unique molecular identifier. TCRdb used MiXCR to reprocess the 5' RACE reads, holding one entry per CDR3 protein. The sample includes about 30,000 distinct CDR3 sequences, approximately 6% seen only once; the top ten take around 21%.

The TCR sequence derives from a male donor with early-stage non-small cell lung cancer. V gene TRBV2 combines with J gene TRBJ1-5; TRBD1 aligns across 7 bases. The source material was PBMCs, sampled at follow-up. The CDR3 protein is CASSSQGLRDQPQHF. The CDR3, as DNA: TGTGCCAGCAGCTCACAGGGGTTACGAGATCAGCCCCAGCATTTT.